These 10 T cell receptor beta chains were all obtained from the same sample, sequenced in a study of blood T cell repertoires in COVID-19. The method was immunoSEQ multiplex PCR; TCRdb's version includes in-frame clones alone and lacks a portion of them. The data hold fewer than 85,000 clones, with around 80% observed a single time. What was sequenced was peripheral blood. These receptor sequences come from a human donor in a cohort sampled during active COVID-19.

The V gene is TRBV12-3 or TRBV12-4, the J gene TRBJ1-1; D remains unclear. The CDR3 spans 13 residues. Trimming cost V 5 bases and J 11 bases, with 18 bases left between them. CDR3 in DNA: TGTGCCAGCAGTCTTGATCTACCTCCGGAGGCTTTCTTT. It codes for CASSLDLPPEAFF.

The table lists this clone with a few counts. The chain recombines TRBV6-4 with TRBJ1-5; TRBD1 matches 9 bases. Germline V gene data show CDR1 as MRHNA and CDR2 as SNTAGT. The CDR3 spans 15 residues. J lost 4 bases, V lost 5 bases, and 6 bases had no gene match. As DNA, the CDR3 is TGTGCCAGCAGTCGGGACAGGGTATGGAATCAGCCCCAGCATTTT. It yields the protein CASSRDRVWNQPQHF.

This chain uses TRBV28 with TRBJ1-2; 8 bases align to TRBD1. Germline trimming cut 6 bases from V and 4 bases from J; bases unmatched to any gene: 10. CDR3 length: 15 amino acids. The V gene's germline CDR1 is MDHEN and CDR2 SYDVKM. The CDR3 reads CASRESGGSGYGYTF. The DNA of the CDR3 is TGTGCCAGCAGAGAATCAGGGGGCTCCGGCTATGGCTACACCTTC.

The gene calls are TRBV14 and TRBJ2-1; 7 bases line up with TRBD2. There are 15 residues in the CDR3. CDR1 and CDR2 (germline): SGHDN, FVKESK. V lost 3 bases to trimming and J lost 0 bases; unmatched junction nucleotides: 2. CDR3 loop: CASSHRDYSYNEQFF. CDR3 DNA sequence: TGTGCCAGCAGCCACCGGGACTACTCCTACAATGAGCAGTTCTTC.

The V and J genes are TRBV5-4 and TRBJ2-3; 7 bases map to TRBD2. The germline CDR1 and CDR2 sequences are SGHNT and YYREEE (reference sequence). Trimming removed 4 bases from V and 1 base from J; junction bases left unmatched: 6. The CDR3 totals 15 residues. DNA of the CDR3: TGTGCCAGCAGCCCCAGGGCGGGGGGCACAGATACGCAGTATTTT. Protein: CASSPRAGGTDTQYF.

The V call is TRBV20-1, the J call TRBJ2-5; D is perhaps TRBD1 (6 bases). The CDR3 contains 15 residues. Germline assignment: CDR1 DFQATT and CDR2 SNEGSKA (reference sequence). V gave up 3 bases and J gave up 1 base, with 15 bases separating them. CDR3 coding DNA: TGCAGTGCTAGTGGTCAGGGGTTACCCCAAGAGACCCAGTACTTC. Its translation: CSASGQGLPQETQYF.

V usage is TRBV10-1 and J usage is TRBJ2-5, with 9 bases identical to TRBD2. After removal of 2 bases from V and 2 bases from J, the junction contained 21 bases not matched to a gene. Germline loops: CDR1 WNHNN, CDR2 SYGVQD (reference sequence). The CDR3 spans 21 residues. CDR3 bases: TGCGCCAGCAGTGAGCCGCGGCTAGCGGGGACCGCCGGACTAATTCAAGAGACCCAGTACTTC. Protein sequence: CASSEPRLAGTAGLIQETQYF.

This clone was seen a single time. The V gene is TRBV19, the J gene TRBJ1-2; 8 bases map to TRBD1. The V segment lost 6 bases and the J segment 3 bases; nucleotides outside the gene matches: 6. Germline values: CDR1 LNHDA, CDR2 SQIVND (reference sequence). The CDR3 length is 14 residues. The CDR3 region is CASSQQGGDYGYTF. CDR3 nucleotides: TGTGCCAGTAGCCAACAGGGGGGTGACTATGGCTACACCTTC. Together with reference TRBV19 and TRBJ1-2, the CDR3 gives the full variable domain: DGGITQSPKYLFRKEGQNVTLSCEQNLNHDAMYWYRQDPGQGLRLIYYSQIVNDFQKGDIAEGYSVSREKKESFPLTVTSAQKNPTAFYLCASSQQGGDYGYTFGSGTRLTVV.

V usage is TRBV4-1 and J usage is TRBJ1-5, with a possible D match to TRBD1 (5 bases). This CDR3 has 16 residues. Trimming shortened V by 3 bases and J by 3 bases, and 15 bases separated the two germline ends. The germline gives CDR1 MGHRA, CDR2 YSYEKL. In DNA form, the CDR3 reads TGCGCCAGCAGCCAGCATAATTTGGGGCTCAATCAGCCCCAGCATTTT. Translated: CASSQHNLGLNQPQHF.

In this sample, this clone turned up a few times. CDR3 amino acids: CASSWTESIPYEQYF. The CDR3 DNA sequence: TGTGCCAGCAGCTGGACAGAATCAATCCCCTACGAGCAGTACTTC. V is TRBV7-2 and J is TRBJ2-7; D might be TRBD1 (6 bases). V was clipped by 4 bases and J by 2 bases, with 15 bases between them. Per germline, CDR1 SGHTA and CDR2 FQGNSA. The CDR3 length is 15 residues. Filled out from reference TRBV7-2 and TRBJ2-7, the complete variable domain reads GAGVSQSPSNKVTEKGKDVELRCDPISGHTALYWYRQSLGQGLEFLIYFQGNSAPDKSGLPSDRFSAERTGGSVSTLTIQRTQQEDSAVYLCASSWTESIPYEQYFGPGTRLTVT.